This T cell receptor beta chain was recovered during a study of human T cells and chemical hapten exposure (dated by TCRdb to about 2021). Context from the whole study: For sensitization, 2% DPC in acetone was applied to an approximately 2 cm by approximately 2 cm area of upper inner arm skin. Throughout the study period of 20 to 30 weeks, patients also received therapeutic DPC doses to the scalp every week. Patch testing was done on the upper back using Finn chambers containing 0.01% DPC, and results were scored after 6 days according to International Contact Dermatitis Research Group standards. Alopecia areata with under or over 50% scalp involvement, alopecia totalis and alopecia universalis were represented in the patient cohort, which was mostly female. Libraries were pooled for sequencing, and variation in per-sample TCR yields was attributed mainly to small differences in library volumes within the pool. This study followed changes in the peripheral blood TCR repertoire in vivo during primary and secondary sensitization of alopecia patients to the hapten diphenylcyclopropenone (DPC). Blood samples were taken from patients before sensitization (week 0) and at 2, 6 and about 24 weeks after DPC sensitization. Roughly 30 alopecia patients gave blood for TCR sequencing at one to four time points (pre-sensitization, 2, 6 and 24 weeks). Broader findings and caveats from the paper: After repeated subsampling, the strength of the expansion versus patch-test correlation and the threshold at which it became significant changed. Significantly more large CDR3 similarity clusters were formed by expanded TCRs than by pre-sensitization or healthy control sets, consistent with antigen-driven responses. Because all patients had alopecia, a presumed autoimmune disease, the immune response of the patients might differ from that of healthy individuals. Patch test score was positively correlated with the number of PT1 expanded TCRs, with significance at thresholds 8, 16 and 32 but not at 4. DPC sensitization did not change how many TCRs were above 1 in 1000 frequency, and no evidence was found of alterations in global repertoire structure.

This clonotype was seen repeatedly, ten times or more. Its specific antigen is unknown. Base qualities are not provided; no much larger clone lies one nucleotide away. Library creation used RACE. Sequencer: NextSeq 500. Library preparation attached unique molecular identifiers to individual cDNA molecules for quantitative, reproducible TCR counting. From each blood RNA sample, both TCR alpha and TCR beta chains were sequenced. The authors processed their data as follows. Samples had a median of roughly 91,000 TCRs, with a range from about 23,224 to 750,000. V, J and CDR3 annotation of the TCR reads was performed with the Decombinator software suite. For PS versus PT1 abundance plots, all samples were subsampled to the same number of TCRs (28,000). TCRs were defined as expanded if absent before sensitization and observed at least eight times at the 2-week time point. TCRdb reprocessed the public reads (quality trimming at Q25 with fastp, clone calling with MiXCR) and kept in-frame beta chains. Rows merge per CDR3 protein into single entries with the most common DNA and genes. TCRdb's processing, not the authors' own work, is the source of the V and J calls. For this sample the table gives around 260,000 distinct CDR3 sequences, of which 8.6% were detected only once. The ten largest clones capture 2.3% of the sample.

What this sample's time point label stands for: pre-sensitization, week 0. The intended sense of this specimen's treatment or condition label: therapeutic diphenylcyclopropenone sensitization with weekly scalp DPC. At every patch-test visit, the blood draw took place before the patch test was put on. To be eligible, patients had to be aged 18 to 70, diagnosed with alopecia and judged suitable for DPC therapy, while pregnant patients were excluded. Total RNA was extracted from unfractionated whole blood that had been collected in Tempus Blood RNA tubes. The sequence came from a middle-aged woman with alopecia areata. Some clones in this sample may be carry-over from other donors' samples. This material consisted of whole blood, taken in connection with sensitization to the hapten diphenylcyclopropenone (DPC).

The DNA sequence is TGCGCCAGCAGCTGGTCGGGCCCACCCTACGAGCAGTACTTC. This codes for CASSWSGPPYEQYF. The sequence links TRBV5-1 to TRBJ2-7, with the D gene not clear enough to name. The CDR3, from cysteine to phenylalanine, totals 14 residues. Of all the DNA, just the CDR3 is kept, 42 bases in frame from base 1. The germline V gene specifies SGHRS as CDR1 and YFSETQ as CDR2. Trimming removed 3 bases from V and 2 bases from J, leaving 12 bases between the germline ends.